The text below deals with one T cell receptor (beta chain). What it binds is unknown. These data originate in a study of cytomegalovirus exposure and HLA in healthy donors. Donors showed nominal health when sampled, although they likely had unrecorded immune exposures. 60 Vbeta and 13 Jbeta primers were used in PCR. Generated by immunoSEQ multiplex PCR, the TCRdb table keeps only in-frame clones and is missing some. The data show about 210,000 clones, 78% seen once. General study findings and limits: An apparent linkage of common viral pathogens to several of the most significant clusters emerged in a later analysis. Many donors carried some public TCRs, although rarity characterized most TCR sequences. The study designated 150 to 200 TCR beta chains cytomegalovirus-associated.

The germline V gene has CDR1 MNHNS and CDR2 SASEGT. This CDR3 contains 12 residues. The ends lost 7 bases at V and 8 bases at J; junction bases unmatched: 5. The clonotype comes from a boy younger than 18 in good health and CMV-seronegative. Sequencing was done on a sample of PBMCs. The chain has TRBV6-1 and TRBJ1-1, with 9 positions matching TRBD1. CDR3 in DNA: TGTGCCAGCAATCCCGGGACAGGGGAAGCTTTCTTT. Its protein product is CASNPGTGEAFF.